Each of the 30 T cell receptor beta chains below was sequenced from the same sample in a study of cytomegalovirus exposure and HLA in healthy donors. Generated by immunoSEQ multiplex PCR, the TCRdb table keeps only in-frame clones and is missing some. Among over 60,000 clones listed, roughly 95% were seen once. Sample: PBMCs. These receptors came from a man younger than 35 in good health and CMV-seronegative.

This chain uses TRBV5-1 with TRBJ2-4, with 10 bases identical to TRBD1. The CDR3 spans 15 residues. CDR1 and CDR2 (germline): SGHRS, YFSETQ. With V trimmed by 4 bases and J by 5 bases, 6 bases remained unmatched. This CDR3 reads CASSLGQGFQNIQYF. The DNA for the CDR3 is TGCGCCAGCAGCCTGGGACAGGGGTTTCAAAACATTCAGTACTTC. Combining the CDR3 with reference TRBV5-1 and TRBJ2-4 gives the whole variable domain KAGVTQTPRYLIKTRGQQVTLSCSPISGHRSVSWYQQTPGQGLQFLFEYFSETQRNKGNFPGRFSGRQFSNSRSEMNVSTLELGDSALYLCASSLGQGFQNIQYFGAGTRLSVL.

The V gene is TRBV5-6, the J gene TRBJ1-1; TRBD1 agrees at 11 bases. CDR3 size: 14 residues. Germline CDR1 SGHDT, CDR2 YYEEEE. V shed 6 bases and J 4 bases; nucleotides not matched to a gene: 5. Here the CDR3 DNA reads TGTGCCAGCAATTTGGGACAGGGGGGCACTGAAGCTTTCTTT. Protein product: CASNLGQGGTEAFF.

The J gene is TRBJ1-1, the V gene TRBV4-2; D uncertain. In germline, CDR1 is LGHNA, CDR2 YNFKEQ. The CDR3 contains 14 residues. V lost 0 bases to trimming and J lost 4 bases, with 9 bases between them. The CDR3: CASSQDEIRTEAFF. The CDR3 DNA follows: TGTGCCAGCAGCCAAGATGAGATACGCACTGAAGCTTTCTTT.

This clone was recorded once. The chain combines TRBV29-1 with TRBJ1-2; 8 bases agree with TRBD1. CDR3 length equals 13 residues. With V trimmed by 5 bases and J by 4 bases, 6 bases remained unmatched. Germline V lookup: CDR1 SQVTM, CDR2 ANQGSEA. In DNA form, the CDR3 reads TGCAGCGTTCCGACAGGGGAGGTCTATGGCTACACCTTC. Protein product: CSVPTGEVYGYTF.

The chain combines TRBV28 with TRBJ2-3; tentatively, D is TRBD2 (6 bases). The germline gives CDR1 MDHEN, CDR2 SYDVKM. Trimming removed 7 bases from V and 2 bases from J, with 16 bases in between. CDR3 length: 15 residues. CDR3 residues: CASKGRPGDTDTQYF. The CDR3 nucleotides read TGTGCCAGCAAAGGGAGGCCTGGCGACACAGATACGCAGTATTTT. The full variable domain, rest sourced from reference TRBV28 and TRBJ2-3, is DVKVTQSSRYLVKRTGEKVFLECVQDMDHENMFWYRQDPGLGLRLIYFSYDVKMKEKGDIPEGYSVSREKKERFSLILESASTNQTSMYLCASKGRPGDTDTQYFGPGTRLTVL.

V gene TRBV7-2 combines with J gene TRBJ2-7; no reliable D call. There are 11 residues in the CDR3. The germline V gene has CDR1 SGHTA and CDR2 FQGNSA. Trimming left V 5 bases short and J 6 bases short, with 8 bases between. The CDR3 sequence is CASSPEFEQYF. CDR3 DNA: TGTGCCAGCAGCCCCGAGTTCGAGCAGTACTTC.

V usage is TRBV15 and J usage is TRBJ2-1; D is perhaps TRBD1 (6 bases). Germline assignment: CDR1 LNHNV and CDR2 YYDKDF (reference sequence). V dropped 0 bases and J dropped 15 bases, with 15 bases sitting between them. This CDR3 contains 13 residues. The CDR3 region is CATSRDAVGGAFF. The DNA of the CDR3 is TGTGCCACCAGCAGAGATGCAGTTGGGGGCGCGTTCTTC.

The chain couples TRBV13 to TRBJ2-1; D may be TRBD1 (6 bases). Germline lookup yields CDR1 PRHDT and CDR2 FYEKMQ (reference sequence). Trimming pared 7 bases from V and 7 bases from J, leaving 17 bases between. The CDR3 length is 14 residues. The CDR3 DNA reads as TGTGCCAGCACGACCAGACAGGTAACAAATGAGCAGTTCTTC. It is translated as CASTTRQVTNEQFF.

This clone has a single count. J is TRBJ2-7 and V is TRBV11-2, with TRBD2 matching 7 bases. The CDR3 loop spans 15 amino acids. V lost 1 base and J lost 7; bases outside the gene matches: 10. CDR1 and CDR2 (germline): SGHAT, FQNNGV. CDR3 nucleotides: TGTGCCAGCAGCTTAGTAGGCGGGGGTCCGTCGGAGCAGTACTTC. Translation: CASSLVGGGPSEQYF.

DNA for the CDR3: TGTGCCAGCAGGGGGCCGGGGGATGGCTACACCTTC. Translated, it gives CASRGPGDGYTF. The chain links TRBV27 to TRBJ1-2; a weak D match, TRBD1 (5 bases). CDR3 length: 12 residues. The ends were cut back, 6 bases at V and 6 bases at J, with 11 bases in the middle. From germline, CDR1 is MNHEY and CDR2 SMNVEV (reference sequence).

CDR3: CASSPDRGIYGYTF. As DNA, the CDR3 is TGCGCCAGCAGCCCGGACAGGGGTATCTATGGCTACACCTTC. J is TRBJ1-2 and V is TRBV4-3, with 9 bases aligning to TRBD1. The V gene's germline CDR1 is LGHNA and CDR2 YSLEER. Losses at the gene ends were 4 bases for V and 4 bases for J; bases not matched to a gene: 4. This CDR3 region has 14 residues.

The chain has TRBV7-2 and TRBJ1-2; D uncertain. The CDR3 is 13 residues long. Germline CDR1 is SGHTA and CDR2 is FQGNSA. V was pared by 5 bases and J by 8 bases, with 15 bases between. Here the CDR3 reads CASSPLRTRGYTF. The CDR3 nucleotides are TGTGCCAGCAGCCCCCTTCGGACTCGGGGCTACACCTTC.

The genes are TRBV6-1 and TRBJ2-7; D not certain. CDR3 size: 13 residues. Per germline, CDR1 MNHNS and CDR2 SASEGT. Deletions cut 2 bases from V and 6 bases from J, with 11 bases between. The CDR3 DNA reads as TGTGCCAGCAGTGAAATAGTGGCAGGCGAGCAGTACTTC. This translates into CASSEIVAGEQYF.

The DNA of the CDR3 is TGTGCCAGCAGTGCCCTAACACAGGGGGAGGTCTATGGCTACACCTTC. It is translated as CASSALTQGEVYGYTF. The chain joins TRBV6-1 to TRBJ1-2; TRBD1 agrees at 8 bases. J was trimmed by 4 bases and V by 4 bases; bases with no gene match: 11. The CDR3 has 16 residues. Germline V gives CDR1 MNHNS, CDR2 SASEGT.

This clone appeared a single time. The chain carries TRBV11-2 and TRBJ1-1; no reliable D call. Germline CDR1 SGHAT, CDR2 FQNNGV. The CDR3 contains 17 residues. The V end lost 1 base, the J end lost 1 base, and 16 bases lay between the germline ends. In DNA form, the CDR3 reads TGTGCCAGCAGCTTAGTGAGCATCCAAAAAGAGAACACTGAAGCTTTCTTT. Translated: CASSLVSIQKENTEAFF.

The chain recombines TRBV7-4 with TRBJ1-6; D not resolved. CDR1 and CDR2 (germline): SGHVT, SQSDAQ. This CDR3 has 17 amino acids. V was pared by 11 bases and J by 0 bases, with 20 bases between. CDR3 loop: CADQCNSECSYNSPLHF. CDR3 nucleotide sequence: TGTGCCGACCAGTGTAACAGTGAGTGCTCCTATAATTCACCCCTCCACTTT. Based on the CDR3 plus reference TRBV7-4 and TRBJ1-6, the full variable domain is GAGVSQSPRYKVAKRGRDVALRCDSISGHVTLYWYRQTLGQGSEVLTYSQSDAQRDKSGRPSGRFSAERPERSVSTLKIQRTEQGDSAVYLCADQCNSECSYNSPLHFGNGTRLTVT.

J is TRBJ2-1 and V is TRBV7-3, with D unresolved. Germline V gene lookup returns CDR1 SGHTA and CDR2 FQGTGA. The V end was cut by 1 base, the J end by 3 bases, with 13 bases between. The CDR3 has 16 amino acids. The CDR3 spells CASSLITTTRYNEQFF. The CDR3 region has the DNA TGTGCCAGCAGCTTAATAACCACTACACGCTACAATGAGCAGTTCTTC.

The chain combines TRBV13 with TRBJ2-1; TRBD2 is a possible D gene (5 bases). The CDR3 is made up of 15 amino acids. Trimming took off 4 bases at V and 6 bases at J, with 16 bases between the two ends. Per germline, CDR1 PRHDT and CDR2 FYEKMQ (reference sequence). The CDR3 here is CASSSERTVINEQFF. The CDR3 nucleotides are TGTGCCAGCAGCTCGGAAAGGACTGTTATCAATGAGCAGTTCTTC. The full variable domain, rest sourced from reference TRBV13 and TRBJ2-1, is AAGVIQSPRHLIKEKRETATLKCYPIPRHDTVYWYQQGPGQDPQFLISFYEKMQSDKGSIPDRFSAQQFSDYHSELNMSSLELGDSALYFCASSSERTVINEQFFGPGTRLTVL.

A word on this clone: At one boundary the junction diverges from the germline segment, which might be a read error. V is TRBV9 and J is TRBJ1-3; D gene uncertain. The germline V gene encodes CDR1 SGDLS and CDR2 YYNGEE. There are 9 residues in the CDR3. The CDR3 DNA reads as TGTGCCAGCAGCCTAACTGAGGGTTTT. Encoded protein: CASSLTEGF.

The CDR3 nucleotides are TGCGCCAGCAAGGTCCGGGGGGGGGAAAAACTGTTTTTT. Its protein is CASKVRGGEKLFF. This chain connects TRBV10-2 to TRBJ1-4; D is perhaps TRBD1 (5 bases). CDR1 and CDR2 from the germline V gene are WSHSY and SAAADI. Deletions cut 7 bases from V and 8 bases from J, with 14 bases between. CDR3 size: 13 residues.

The chain uses TRBV4-1 and TRBJ1-5, with 9 nucleotides matching TRBD1. Trimming cost V 5 bases and J 6 bases; bases outside gene matches: 11. CDR1 is MGHRA and CDR2 is YSYEKL in the germline V gene. CDR3 length: 16 residues. The chain's CDR3 is CASSSTPGQGFQPQHF. CDR3 DNA: TGCGCCAGCAGCTCCACTCCGGGACAGGGCTTTCAGCCCCAGCATTTT.

The chain couples TRBV2 to TRBJ2-5; D perhaps matches TRBD1 (8 bases). V was cut by 6 bases and J by 4 bases, with 12 bases left in between. Per germline, CDR1 SNHLY and CDR2 FYNNEI. This CDR3 contains 13 residues. The CDR3 is CASRHRGGETQYF. In DNA, the CDR3 is TGTGCCAGCAGGCACAGGGGGGGAGAGACCCAGTACTTC.

The V and J genes are TRBV10-2 and TRBJ1-1; D may be TRBD1 (6 bases). The CDR3 has 12 amino acids. Germline V gene sequence: CDR1 WSHSY, CDR2 SAAADI. V was clipped by 9 bases and J by 1 base, with 9 bases between them. The CDR3 sequence: CASGTRNTEAFF. The CDR3 nucleotides read TGCGCCAGTGGGACAAGGAACACTGAAGCTTTCTTT.

This clone was seen only once. This chain joins TRBV19 and TRBJ1-2; possibly TRBD1 for D (5 bases). CDR1 and CDR2 from the germline V gene are LNHDA and SQIVND (reference sequence). Trimming removed 4 bases from V and 8 bases from J, with 23 bases in between. The CDR3 is 16 residues long. The CDR3 region is CASSTMSSGGVGGYTF. The CDR3 nucleotides read TGTGCCAGTAGTACTATGAGTTCGGGGGGTGTAGGAGGCTACACCTTC.

V gene TRBV6-6 combines with J gene TRBJ2-3; D call uncertain. V gave up 5 bases and J gave up 4 bases, with 10 bases separating them. The CDR3 is 13 amino acids. CDR1 is MNHNY, CDR2 SVGAGI, per germline (reference sequence). The CDR3 is CASSPSVADTQYF. CDR3 bases: TGTGCCAGCAGTCCCTCCGTAGCAGATACGCAGTATTTT.

This clone occurred once. The chain combines TRBV6-1 with TRBJ1-3; possibly TRBD1 for D (6 bases). The V end lost 6 bases, the J end lost 4 bases, and 16 bases lay between the germline ends. Germline V lookup: CDR1 MNHNS, CDR2 SASEGT. The CDR3 is made up of 15 amino acids. The chain's CDR3 is CASSRGTGSGNTIYF. CDR3 in DNA: TGTGCCAGCAGCAGGGGTACAGGTTCGGGAAACACCATATATTTT.

This clone was detected only once. This chain connects TRBV19 to TRBJ1-1, with a possible D match to TRBD1 (5 bases). The V gene's germline CDR1 is LNHDA and CDR2 SQIVND (reference sequence). The CDR3 spans 15 residues. Trimming stripped 7 bases from V and 5 bases from J, with 20 bases between. This CDR3 reads CASNPMPRVKTEAFF. The CDR3 nucleotides read TGTGCCAGTAATCCTATGCCCAGGGTTAAAACTGAAGCTTTCTTT.

The chain uses TRBV19 and TRBJ2-1; possibly TRBD2 for D (6 bases). Germline loops: CDR1 LNHDA, CDR2 SQIVND (reference sequence). The CDR3 runs to 13 residues. Trimming shortened V by 5 bases and J by 10 bases, and 15 bases separated the two germline ends. CDR3 sequence reads: CASSYGPAGEQFF. Written as DNA, the CDR3 is TGTGCCAGTAGTTATGGCCCGGCGGGAGAGCAGTTCTTC. The entire variable domain, with the rest obtained from reference TRBV19 and TRBJ2-1, is as follows: DGGITQSPKYLFRKEGQNVTLSCEQNLNHDAMYWYRQDPGQGLRLIYYSQIVNDFQKGDIAEGYSVSREKKESFPLTVTSAQKNPTAFYLCASSYGPAGEQFFGPGTRLTVL.

The rearrangement joins TRBV30 to TRBJ1-4; D possibly corresponds to TRBD1 (6 bases). The CDR3 length is 13 residues. With 2 bases removed from V and 7 bases from J, the gap between germline ends came to 11 bases. Germline CDR1 is GTSNPN and CDR2 is SVGIG (reference sequence). The CDR3, as DNA: TGTGCCTGGAGTTCTGGGGGCGGTGAAAAACTGTTTTTT. Its protein is CAWSSGGGEKLFF.

This clone was detected once. The V and J genes are TRBV2 and TRBJ1-5; D unclear. The germline CDR1 and CDR2 sequences are SNHLY and FYNNEI. This CDR3 comprises 13 residues. V gave up 4 bases and J gave up 6 bases, with 10 bases separating them. CDR3 amino acids: CASSGGLGQPQHF. The CDR3 DNA follows: TGTGCCAGCAGTGGCGGTTTGGGTCAGCCCCAGCATTTT.